This TCR beta chain comes out of a study of T cell responses to AZD1222 COVID-19 vaccine (TCRdb year 2021). In terms of the full investigation: A total of roughly 240 trial participants underwent TCR sequencing, of whom 200 to 220 received two doses of AZD1222 and about 25 received two doses of the MenACWY control vaccine. Trial participants were enrolled by age into 18-55, 56-69 and 70-plus year subgroups, with about 150, 28 and 57 TCR-sequenced participants respectively. Broader findings and caveats from the paper: Because no samples from the day 14 peak response were available, repertoires could be characterized only after the peak T cell response. After two AZD1222 doses, both the breadth and the depth of spike-specific TCRs were significantly higher than at day 0 and than in MenACWY recipients. Conclusions about previously exposed vaccinees are limited because only six or seven AZD1222 recipients were SARS-CoV-2 seropositive at baseline. In the small 56-69-year group, the increase in depth fell short of significance, most likely because of low power. Reportedly, almost half of the unique spike-specific TCRs recognized epitopes lying outside the regions that are mutated in the B.1.351 and B.1.1.7 variants. Participants were mostly white British and included more females than males, and it was suggested by the authors that clonal diversity may have been underestimated. The whole spike protein was spanned by vaccine-associated CD4 TCRs, and dominant responses were seen in regions 160-218 and 743-854.

Note on this clone: What antigen it recognizes has not been identified. No qualities accompany the bases; no much larger clone lies one base away.

For CDR1 and CDR2, the germline V gene (reference sequence) lists MNHEY and SMNVEV. The CDR3 contains 15 residues, cysteine and phenylalanine counted. Of all the DNA, just the CDR3 is kept, 45 bases in frame from base 1. V is shortened by 11 bases, J by 4 bases, and the region joining them spans 21 bases. The time point label on this specimen signifies: about 28 days (+/-7) after the second vaccine dose. AZD1222 recipients with second doses at about 4 weeks or about 12 weeks were pooled, because spike-specific TCR depth and breadth did not differ between schedules. Vaccinee samples came from UK trials COV001 and COV002, including a single-blind randomized controlled phase 2/3 trial of AZD1222 (ChAdOx1 nCoV-19) in healthy adults. For TCRbeta chain sequencing, PBMC samples were collected from trial participants at day 0 and at day 28 after the second dose. The CDR3 regions of human TCRbeta chains were analyzed by immunosequencing. The paper's processing steps were these. TCRs in the repertoires were compared against a reference library of SARS-CoV-2-specific TCRs that had been generated with the MIRA antigen-specificity platform. Breadth was defined as the fraction of unique TCRs that were SARS-CoV-2-associated. Depth was defined as the fraction of total T cells that were SARS-CoV-2-associated. Using the MIRA data, each spike-specific TCR was mapped to the spike region that the TCR reacts to and placed in a CD4 or CD8 class. Log10-transformed breadth and depth values were compared by one-way ANOVA with Sidak's multiple comparisons tests. What TCRdb holds here is the immuneACCESS table cut down to in-frame rearrangements. Part of the clones is not present; checked against another copy, under half of the missing clones reflect an unresolved V gene, and the others are unexplained. D and trimming were read from the DNA, whereas the V and J calls and clone size are those reported in that table. The sample records approximately 170,000 clones, around 88% of which are singletons. Clones ranked in the top ten supply 0.85% to 1.1% of the sample.

The material sequenced was peripheral blood, taken 28 days after the second AZD1222 dose. The receptor chain draws on TRBV27 and TRBJ1-5; TRBD1 might be the D gene, on 6 matching bases. The receptor's source is an adult who received the AZD1222 COVID-19 vaccine. Read as DNA, the sequence is TGTGCCGTAATCCCGGACAGAGGAAAAAATCAGCCCCAGCATTTT. Its coded protein is CAVIPDRGKNQPQHF.